This T cell receptor (beta chain) is from a study of patients and donors after allogeneic stem cell transplantation. This clonotype showed up just a few times. CDR3 size: 14 residues. Germline trimming cut 0 bases from V and 4 bases from J; bases unmatched to any gene: 2. Germline CDR1 reads MNHEY; CDR2 reads SVGAGI. MiXCR, run by TCRdb on the RT-PCR reads, gives a single entry per CDR3 protein. The data contain about a million distinct CDR3 sequences, about a sixth of them singletons. Sequenced: blood, either unsorted or a sorted T cell fraction (not recorded which). The V and J genes are TRBV6-5 and TRBJ1-1, with TRBD1 matching 7 bases. This receptor was obtained from a human donor who was either an allogeneic HSCT recipient or a stem cell or donor lymphocyte infusion donor (not recorded which). It is not recorded whose cells these are; they may come from a transplant donor. The CDR3 bases are TGTGCCAGCAGTTACTCGGGGACAGCCACTGAAGCTTTCTTT. Translated: CASSYSGTATEAFF.